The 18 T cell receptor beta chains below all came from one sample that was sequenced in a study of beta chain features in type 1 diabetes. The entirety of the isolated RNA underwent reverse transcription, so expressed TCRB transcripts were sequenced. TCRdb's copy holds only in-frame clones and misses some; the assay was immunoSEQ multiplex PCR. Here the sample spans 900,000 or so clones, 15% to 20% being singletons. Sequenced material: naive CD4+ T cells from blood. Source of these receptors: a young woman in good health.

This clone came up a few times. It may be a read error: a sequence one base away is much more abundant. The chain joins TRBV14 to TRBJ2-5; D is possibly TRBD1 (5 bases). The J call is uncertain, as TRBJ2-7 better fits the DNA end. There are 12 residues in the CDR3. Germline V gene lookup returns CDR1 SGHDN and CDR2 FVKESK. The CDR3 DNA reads TGTGCCAGCAGCCAACAGGGCTACGAGCAGTACTTC. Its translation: CASSQQGYEQYF.

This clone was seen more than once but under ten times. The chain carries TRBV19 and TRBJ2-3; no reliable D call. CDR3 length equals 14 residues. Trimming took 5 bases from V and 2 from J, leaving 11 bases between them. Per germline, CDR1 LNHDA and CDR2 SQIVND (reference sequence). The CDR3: CASSGSISTDTQYF. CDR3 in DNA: TGTGCCAGTAGTGGCTCGATATCCACAGATACGCAGTATTTT.

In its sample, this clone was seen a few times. CDR3 amino acids: CASRDVGGTTDTQYF. CDR3 DNA sequence: TGTGCCAGCAGGGATGTCGGCGGGACCACAGATACGCAGTATTTT. The rearrangement uses TRBV2 and TRBJ2-3, with D perhaps TRBD2 (6 bases). Trimming took 6 bases from V and 2 from J, leaving 15 bases between them. Germline-derived CDR1 and CDR2 are SNHLY and FYNNEI. The CDR3 extends over 15 amino acids.

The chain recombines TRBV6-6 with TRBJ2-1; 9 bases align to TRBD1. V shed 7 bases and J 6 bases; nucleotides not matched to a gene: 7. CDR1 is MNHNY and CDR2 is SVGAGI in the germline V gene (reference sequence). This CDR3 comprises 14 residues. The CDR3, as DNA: TGTGCCAGCAATGGACAGGGGATCTTCAATGAGCAGTTCTTC. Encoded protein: CASNGQGIFNEQFF.

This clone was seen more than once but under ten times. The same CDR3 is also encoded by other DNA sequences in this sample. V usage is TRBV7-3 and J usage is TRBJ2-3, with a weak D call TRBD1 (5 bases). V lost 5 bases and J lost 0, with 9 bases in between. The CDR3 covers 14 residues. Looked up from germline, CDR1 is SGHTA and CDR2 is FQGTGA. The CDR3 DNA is TGTGCCAGCAGCACCGGACAAAGCACAGATACGCAGTATTTT. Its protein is CASSTGQSTDTQYF.

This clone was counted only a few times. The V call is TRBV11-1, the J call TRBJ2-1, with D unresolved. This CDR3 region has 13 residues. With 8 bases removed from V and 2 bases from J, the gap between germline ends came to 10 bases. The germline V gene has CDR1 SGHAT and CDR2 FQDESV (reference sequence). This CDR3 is CASGSQTYNEQFF. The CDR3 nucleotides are TGTGCCAGCGGATCGCAAACCTACAATGAGCAGTTCTTC.

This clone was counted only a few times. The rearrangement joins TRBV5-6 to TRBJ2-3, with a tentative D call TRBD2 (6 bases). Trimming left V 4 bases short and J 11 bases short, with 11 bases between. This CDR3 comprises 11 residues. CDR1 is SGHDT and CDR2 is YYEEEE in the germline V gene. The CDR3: CASSAGPGQYF. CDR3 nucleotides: TGTGCCAGCAGCGCGGGGCCCGGGCAGTATTTT.

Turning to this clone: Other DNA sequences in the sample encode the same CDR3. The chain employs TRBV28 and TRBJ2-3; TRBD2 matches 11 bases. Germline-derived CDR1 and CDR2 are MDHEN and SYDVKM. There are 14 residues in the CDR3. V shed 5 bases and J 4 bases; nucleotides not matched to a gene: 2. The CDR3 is CASSTSGSSDTQYF. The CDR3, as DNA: TGTGCCAGCAGTACTAGCGGGAGTTCAGATACGCAGTATTTT.

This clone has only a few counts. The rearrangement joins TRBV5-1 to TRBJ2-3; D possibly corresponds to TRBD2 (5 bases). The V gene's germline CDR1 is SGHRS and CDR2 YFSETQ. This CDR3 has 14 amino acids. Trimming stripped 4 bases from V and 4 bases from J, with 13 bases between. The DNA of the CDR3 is TGCGCCAGCAGCCTTTATAGCGACGCAGATACGCAGTATTTT. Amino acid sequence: CASSLYSDADTQYF.

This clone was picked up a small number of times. DNA for the CDR3: TGTGCCAGCAGTCCAGAGGCTAGCGGGAGATGGTATGAGCAGTTCTTC. The encoded protein is CASSPEASGRWYEQFF. The rearrangement joins TRBV28 to TRBJ2-1; 10 bases fit TRBD2. Per the germline V gene, CDR1 is MDHEN and CDR2 is SYDVKM. Losses at the gene ends were 5 bases for V and 8 bases for J; bases not matched to a gene: 12. The CDR3 sequence is 16 residues long.

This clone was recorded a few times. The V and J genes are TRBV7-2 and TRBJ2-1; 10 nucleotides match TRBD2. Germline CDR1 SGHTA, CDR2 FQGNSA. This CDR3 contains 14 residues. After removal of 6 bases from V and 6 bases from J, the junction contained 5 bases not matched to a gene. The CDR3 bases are TGTGCCAGCAGTACCAGCGGGAGGGTCAATGAGCAGTTCTTC. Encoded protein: CASSTSGRVNEQFF.

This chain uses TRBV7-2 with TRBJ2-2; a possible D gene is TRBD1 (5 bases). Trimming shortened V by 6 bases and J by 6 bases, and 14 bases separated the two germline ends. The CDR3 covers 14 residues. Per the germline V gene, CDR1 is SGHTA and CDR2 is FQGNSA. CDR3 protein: CASSPTRGPGELFF. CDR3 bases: TGTGCCAGCAGTCCTACAAGGGGTCCCGGGGAGCTGTTTTTT.

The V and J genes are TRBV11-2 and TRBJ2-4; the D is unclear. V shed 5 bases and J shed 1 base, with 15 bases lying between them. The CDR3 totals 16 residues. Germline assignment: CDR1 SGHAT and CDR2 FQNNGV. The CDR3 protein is CASSAWFHEAKNIQYF. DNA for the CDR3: TGTGCCAGCAGCGCGTGGTTCCACGAGGCCAAAAACATTCAGTACTTC.

CDR3 nucleotide sequence: TGTGCCAGCAGGGACCAGGGGGCCCTAGGGTTCTTC. It encodes CASRDQGALGFF. The gene calls are TRBV28 and TRBJ2-1; 8 bases are shared with TRBD1. The junction had 10 bases not matched to a gene; V was cut back by 6 bases and J by 15 bases. CDR3 length: 12 amino acids. The germline CDR1 and CDR2 sequences are MDHEN and SYDVKM.

CDR3 region: CASRRSHSGANVLTF. CDR3 nucleotides: TGTGCCAGCAGACGAAGCCACTCTGGGGCCAACGTCCTGACTTTC. The rearrangement uses TRBV7-9 and TRBJ2-6; D uncertain. V lost 6 bases and J lost 0, with 9 bases in between. Per the germline V gene, CDR1 is SEHNR and CDR2 is FQNEAQ (reference sequence). The CDR3 extends over 15 amino acids.

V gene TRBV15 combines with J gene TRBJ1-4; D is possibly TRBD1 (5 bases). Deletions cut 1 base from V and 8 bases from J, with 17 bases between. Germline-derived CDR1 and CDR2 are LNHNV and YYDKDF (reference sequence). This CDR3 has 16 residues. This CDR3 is CATSRGWREGREKLFF. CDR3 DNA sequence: TGTGCCACCAGCAGAGGCTGGCGGGAGGGGAGAGAAAAACTGTTTTTT.

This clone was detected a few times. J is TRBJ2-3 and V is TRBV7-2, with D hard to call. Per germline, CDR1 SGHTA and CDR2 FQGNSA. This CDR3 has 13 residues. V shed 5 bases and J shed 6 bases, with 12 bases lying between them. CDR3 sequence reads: CASSPYGRDTQYF. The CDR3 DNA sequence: TGTGCCAGCAGCCCCTATGGCAGGGATACGCAGTATTTT.

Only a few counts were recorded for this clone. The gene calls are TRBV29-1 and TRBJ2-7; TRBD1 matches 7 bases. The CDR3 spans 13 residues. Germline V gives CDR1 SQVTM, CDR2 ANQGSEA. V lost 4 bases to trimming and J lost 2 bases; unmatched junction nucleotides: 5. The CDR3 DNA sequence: TGCAGCGTTGTAAACAGGGGTCCCTACGAGCAGTACTTC. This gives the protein CSVVNRGPYEQYF.